Listed here are 26 T cell receptor beta chains from one sample, sequenced in a study of blood T cell repertoires in COVID-19. The table came from immunoSEQ multiplex PCR; TCRdb's copy has only in-frame clones and leaves some out. The table has fewer than 500,000 clones, 87% seen once. The sample consisted of PBMCs or T cells enriched from blood (not recorded which). All receptors come from a woman aged 18-29 years with acute COVID-19.

V usage is TRBV19 and J usage is TRBJ2-3, with 9 bases identical to TRBD1. Germline assignment: CDR1 LNHDA and CDR2 SQIVND (reference sequence). This CDR3 region has 15 residues. The J segment lost 4 bases and the V segment lost 5 bases, leaving 7 bases of the junction unmatched. The CDR3 DNA follows: TGTGCCAGTAGTGGGTACAGGGGGCTCTCAGATACGCAGTATTTT. This sequence encodes CASSGYRGLSDTQYF.

The CDR3 is CASSTTGNEYGYTF. The DNA of the CDR3 is TGTGCCAGCAGTACGACAGGGAATGAATATGGCTACACCTTC. This chain links TRBV7-9 with TRBJ1-2; TRBD1 agrees at 7 bases. The trim removed 6 bases at V and 5 bases at J, leaving 9 bases unmatched. CDR3 length: 14 residues. Germline CDR1 reads SEHNR; CDR2 reads FQNEAQ (reference sequence).

The chain uses TRBV6-5 and TRBJ2-5; D possibly corresponds to TRBD2 (5 bases). V was shortened by 3 bases and J by 3 bases, with 8 bases between the two germline ends. This CDR3 spans 13 amino acids. Germline V CDR1 and CDR2: MNHEY, SVGAGI. CDR3: CASSYGEKETQYF. Written as DNA, the CDR3 is TGTGCCAGCAGTTATGGGGAGAAAGAGACCCAGTACTTC.

The chain is built from TRBV5-1 and TRBJ2-3, with 11 bases matching TRBD2. Unmatched junction bases numbered 7, after V lost 5 bases and J lost 5 bases. Germline V gene lookup returns CDR1 SGHRS and CDR2 YFSETQ. This CDR3 has 15 residues. The CDR3 reads CASRPTSGVGDTQYF. As DNA, the CDR3 is TGCGCCAGCAGGCCGACTAGCGGGGTAGGAGATACGCAGTATTTT.

This clone was observed a single time. The V gene is TRBV4-1, the J gene TRBJ1-2; D unclear. The V gene's germline CDR1 is MGHRA and CDR2 YSYEKL. The CDR3 spans 13 residues. Trimming took off 4 bases at V and 4 bases at J, with 10 bases between the two ends. The DNA for the CDR3 is TGCGCCAGCAGCCGGAACAGTCGCTATGGCTACACCTTC. Its protein is CASSRNSRYGYTF.

The rearrangement joins TRBV3-1 (or the pseudogene TRBV3-2) to TRBJ1-5; TRBD1 aligns across 12 bases. The CDR3 covers 16 residues. Per germline, CDR1 LGHDT and CDR2 YNNKEL (reference sequence). After removal of 1 base from V and 6 bases from J, the junction contained 4 bases not matched to a gene. CDR3: CASSQGGTGGAQPQHF. CDR3 nucleotides: TGTGCCAGCAGCCAAGGTGGGACAGGGGGCGCTCAGCCCCAGCATTTT.

V usage is TRBV10-1 and J usage is TRBJ2-5; tentative D call: TRBD1 (6 bases). V gave up 2 bases and J gave up 3 bases, with 16 bases separating them. Germline V gives CDR1 WNHNN, CDR2 SYGVQD (reference sequence). This CDR3 contains 16 residues. This CDR3 is CASSETILQGEETQYF. CDR3 DNA sequence: TGCGCCAGCAGTGAGACCATCTTACAGGGAGAAGAGACCCAGTACTTC.

The chain carries TRBV9 and TRBJ2-3; D perhaps matches TRBD2 (6 bases). The CDR3 loop spans 15 amino acids. The germline V and J ends were trimmed by 0 bases and 2 bases, with 10 bases remaining between them. CDR1 is SGDLS and CDR2 is YYNGEE in the germline V gene. CDR3 in DNA: TGTGCCAGCAGCGTAGGACTAGTAAACACAGATACGCAGTATTTT. Amino acids: CASSVGLVNTDTQYF.

The chain links TRBV19 to TRBJ2-7; weak D call: TRBD2 (6 bases). Germline V gene lookup returns CDR1 LNHDA and CDR2 SQIVND (reference sequence). The CDR3 loop spans 15 amino acids. Trimming cost V 7 bases and J 1 base, with 17 bases left between them. The chain's CDR3 is CASTDRSGPSYEQYF. CDR3 coding DNA: TGTGCCAGTACCGACCGGAGCGGGCCATCCTACGAGCAGTACTTC.

This chain uses TRBV19 with TRBJ1-4; 8 nucleotides line up with TRBD1. From germline, CDR1 is LNHDA and CDR2 SQIVND (reference sequence). The CDR3 spans 15 residues. The V and J ends lost 7 bases and 8 bases, in that order; junction bases with no gene match: 12. As DNA, the CDR3 is TGTGCCAGTACCGACCCTGGACAGGGCAGCGAAAAACTGTTTTTT. Its protein is CASTDPGQGSEKLFF.

Remarks on this clone: This specimen includes other DNA sequences encoding the same CDR3. The rearrangement links TRBV4-3 to TRBJ2-2, with 14 bases fitting TRBD2. CDR1 is LGHNA and CDR2 is YSLEER in the germline V gene. This CDR3 has 19 residues. V shed 3 bases, J shed 1 base, and the junction held 7 bases outside the gene matches. This CDR3 is CASSQGGTSGRVNTGELFF. The DNA of the CDR3 is TGCGCCAGCAGCCAGGGTGGGACTAGCGGGAGAGTGAACACCGGGGAGCTGTTTTTT.

This rearrangement joins TRBV4-3 to TRBJ2-1; 11 bases fit TRBD2. Germline V CDR1 and CDR2: LGHNA, YSLEER. Trimming cost V 5 bases and J 2 bases; bases outside gene matches: 5. This CDR3 spans 16 amino acids. In DNA, the CDR3 is TGCGCCAGCAGCATCCGACTAGCGGGAACCTACAATGAGCAGTTCTTC. It codes for CASSIRLAGTYNEQFF.

V usage is TRBV28 and J usage is TRBJ2-5; no clear D. From germline, CDR1 is MDHEN and CDR2 SYDVKM. This CDR3 contains 14 residues. Trimming left V 6 bases short and J 0 bases short, with 11 bases between. The CDR3 DNA reads TGTGCCAGCAGAAATCCCTCTGACCAAGAGACCCAGTACTTC. As protein: CASRNPSDQETQYF.

The chain recombines TRBV4-1 with TRBJ1-1, with D perhaps matching TRBD1 (6 bases). Trimming stripped 0 bases from V and 1 base from J, with 15 bases between. CDR1 and CDR2 (germline): MGHRA, YSYEKL. The CDR3 runs to 17 residues. The CDR3 DNA reads as TGCGCCAGCAGCCAAGAAGGGGGGGCCAGGCCGAACACTGAAGCTTTCTTT. Protein product: CASSQEGGARPNTEAFF.

The gene calls are TRBV11-2 and TRBJ2-1; D perhaps matches TRBD1 (6 bases). The CDR3 loop spans 20 amino acids. Germline assignment: CDR1 SGHAT and CDR2 FQNNGV. V was shortened by 0 bases and J by 0 bases, with 21 bases between the two germline ends. The DNA of the CDR3 is TGTGCCAGCAGCTTAGAATGGGGAAACGGACAGTCGAGCTCCTACAATGAGCAGTTCTTC. Amino acid sequence: CASSLEWGNGQSSSYNEQFF.

The chain combines TRBV5-5 with TRBJ2-1, with 11 bases aligning to TRBD2. CDR3 length: 15 residues. V trimming: 3 bases; J trimming: 5 bases; junction bases outside the gene matches: 4. Germline values: CDR1 SGHKS, CDR2 YYEKEE (reference sequence). CDR3 nucleotides: TGTGCCAGCAGCTCTTTAGCGGGGGGGAACAATGAGCAGTTCTTC. The encoded protein is CASSSLAGGNNEQFF. Full variable domain (outside the CDR3, taken from reference TRBV5-5 and TRBJ2-1): DAGVTQSPTHLIKTRGQQVTLRCSPISGHKSVSWYQQVLGQGPQFIFQYYEKEERGRGNFPDRFSARQFPNYSSELNVNALLLGDSALYLCASSSLAGGNNEQFFGPGTRLTVL.

About this clone itself: The same CDR3 is also encoded by other DNA sequences in this sample. The chain links TRBV18 to TRBJ1-1, with 8 bases identical to TRBD1. The V and J ends lost 3 bases and 3 bases, in that order; junction bases with no gene match: 6. The CDR3 loop spans 15 amino acids. Germline assignment: CDR1 KGHSH and CDR2 LQKENI. This CDR3 is CASSPRTGRDTEAFF. In nucleotides, the CDR3 is TGTGCCAGCTCACCCCGGACAGGGAGGGACACTGAAGCTTTCTTT.

The chain combines TRBV5-6 with TRBJ1-4; D is unresolved. From germline, CDR1 is SGHDT and CDR2 YYEEEE. CDR3 size: 14 residues. The V end lost 3 bases, the J end lost 2 bases, and 8 bases lay between the germline ends. CDR3 in amino acids: CASSSRETNEKLFF. In DNA form, the CDR3 reads TGTGCCAGCAGCTCAAGAGAGACTAATGAAAAACTGTTTTTT.

Turning to this clone: A junction boundary mismatches the germline segment, possibly from a read error. This chain uses TRBV6-1 with TRBJ2-3, with TRBD2 matching 8 bases. This CDR3 comprises 15 residues. CDR1 and CDR2 (germline): MNHNS, SASEGT. DNA for the CDR3: TGTGCCAGCAGGGAAGCGGGAGCGATCACAGATACGCAGTATTTT. This sequence encodes CASREAGAITDTQYF.

The chain uses TRBV6-4 and TRBJ1-2; TRBD1 matches 7 bases. Germline loops: CDR1 MRHNA, CDR2 SNTAGT. The CDR3 is 12 amino acids. Germline trimming cut 11 bases from V and 2 bases from J; bases unmatched to any gene: 5. The CDR3 reads CAGDRVNYGYTF. The CDR3 bases are TGTGCCGGCGACAGGGTGAACTATGGCTACACCTTC.

The CDR3 DNA reads as TGTGCCAGCACCTTAGATCCGGGACAGACAATTGGCTACACCTTC. Its protein is CASTLDPGQTIGYTF. This chain joins TRBV6-5 and TRBJ1-2, with 7 positions matching TRBD1. With 7 bases clipped from V and 7 bases from J, the junction kept 15 bases outside the gene matches. This CDR3 is 15 amino acids long. Looked up from germline, CDR1 is MNHEY and CDR2 is SVGAGI.

The rearrangement uses TRBV9 and TRBJ2-3; 11 nucleotides align to TRBD2. Trimming took 3 bases from V and 2 from J; bases not matched to a gene: 5. CDR1 and CDR2 from the germline V gene are SGDLS and YYNGEE. This CDR3 spans 16 amino acids. The DNA of the CDR3 is TGTGCCAGCAGCGACGGACTAGCGGGTTTCACAGATACGCAGTATTTT. Amino acid sequence: CASSDGLAGFTDTQYF.

The chain has TRBV5-1 and TRBJ2-1; 9 bases map to TRBD2. CDR3 length: 14 amino acids. V lost 7 bases, J lost 4 bases, and 6 bases stayed unmatched. Germline-derived CDR1 and CDR2 are SGHRS and YFSETQ. In nucleotides, the CDR3 is TGCGCCAGCTCCCTAGCGGGAAGTTACAATGAGCAGTTCTTC. Protein sequence: CASSLAGSYNEQFF. The whole variable domain, filled in from reference TRBV5-1 and TRBJ2-1, reads KAGVTQTPRYLIKTRGQQVTLSCSPISGHRSVSWYQQTPGQGLQFLFEYFSETQRNKGNFPGRFSGRQFSNSRSEMNVSTLELGDSALYLCASSLAGSYNEQFFGPGTRLTVL.

V gene TRBV2 combines with J gene TRBJ2-7; 11 bases fit TRBD2. The germline gives CDR1 SNHLY, CDR2 FYNNEI. The CDR3 has 12 amino acids. Trimming cost V 10 bases and J 3 bases; bases outside gene matches: 2. The CDR3 loop is CATGTSGYEQYF. For the CDR3, the DNA is TGTGCCACCGGGACTAGCGGCTACGAGCAGTACTTC.

This sequence joins TRBV9 and TRBJ2-1, with 7 nucleotides matching TRBD1. The ends lost 0 bases at V and 7 bases at J; junction bases unmatched: 7. The CDR3 consists of 15 residues. Germline CDR1 SGDLS, CDR2 YYNGEE. CDR3 bases: TGTGCCAGCAGCGTAGGGGGACAGACGGTAAATGAGCAGTTCTTC. Translation: CASSVGGQTVNEQFF.

This clone has only one observation. The gene calls are TRBV14 and TRBJ2-3; 7 bases align to TRBD1. The CDR3 has 14 amino acids. Per germline, CDR1 SGHDN and CDR2 FVKESK. Germline trimming cut 7 bases from V and 1 base from J; bases unmatched to any gene: 5. CDR3 in DNA: TGTGCCAGCACCCGTGGACAGGGCACAGATACGCAGTATTTT. The encoded protein is CASTRGQGTDTQYF.